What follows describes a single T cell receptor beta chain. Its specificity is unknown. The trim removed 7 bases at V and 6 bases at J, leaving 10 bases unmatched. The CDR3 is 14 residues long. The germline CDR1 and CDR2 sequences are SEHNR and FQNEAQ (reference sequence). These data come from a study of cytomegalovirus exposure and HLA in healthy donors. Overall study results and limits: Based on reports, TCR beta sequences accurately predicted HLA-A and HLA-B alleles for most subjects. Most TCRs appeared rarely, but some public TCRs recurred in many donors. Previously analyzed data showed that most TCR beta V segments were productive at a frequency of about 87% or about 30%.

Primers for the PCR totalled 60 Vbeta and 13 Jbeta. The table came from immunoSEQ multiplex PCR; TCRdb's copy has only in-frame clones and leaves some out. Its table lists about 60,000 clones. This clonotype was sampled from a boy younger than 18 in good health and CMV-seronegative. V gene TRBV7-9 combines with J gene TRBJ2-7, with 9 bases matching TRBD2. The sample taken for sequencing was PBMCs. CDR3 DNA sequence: TGTGCCAGCAACCCGACTAGCGGTTGGGGCGAGCAGTACTTC. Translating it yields CASNPTSGWGEQYF.